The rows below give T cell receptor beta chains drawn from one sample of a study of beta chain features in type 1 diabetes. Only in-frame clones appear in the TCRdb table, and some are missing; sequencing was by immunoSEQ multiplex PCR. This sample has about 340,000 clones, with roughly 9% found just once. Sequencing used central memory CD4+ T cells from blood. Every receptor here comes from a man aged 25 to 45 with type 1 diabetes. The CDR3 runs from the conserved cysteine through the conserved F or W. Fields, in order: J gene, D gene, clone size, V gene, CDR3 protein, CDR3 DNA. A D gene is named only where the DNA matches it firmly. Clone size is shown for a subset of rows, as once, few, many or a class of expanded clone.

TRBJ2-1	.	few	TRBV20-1	CSAIYNEQFF	TGCAGTGCTATATACAATGAGCAGTTCTTC
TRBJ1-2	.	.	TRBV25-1	CASSPIWVRGNYGYTF	TGTGCCAGCAGTCCAATCTGGGTCCGAGGGAACTATGGCTACACCTTC
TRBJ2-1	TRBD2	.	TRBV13	CASSSDSGGANNEQFF	TGTGCCAGCAGCTCCGATAGCGGGGGGGCCAACAATGAGCAGTTCTTC
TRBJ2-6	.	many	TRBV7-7	CATSHTGISGANVLTF	TGTGCTACCTCGCACACAGGGATCTCTGGGGCCAACGTCCTGACTTTC
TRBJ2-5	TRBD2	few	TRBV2	CASRGLAGAWETQYF	TGTGCCAGCAGGGGACTAGCGGGGGCGTGGGAGACCCAGTACTTC
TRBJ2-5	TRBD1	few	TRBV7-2	CASSSQGQGETQYF	TGTGCCAGCAGCTCACAGGGGCAGGGGGAGACCCAGTACTTC
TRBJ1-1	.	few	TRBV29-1	CSVEMSPLGTEAFF	TGCAGCGTTGAAATGTCGCCGCTGGGCACTGAAGCTTTCTTT
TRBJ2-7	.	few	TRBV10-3	CAISPTATSYEQYF	TGTGCCATCAGTCCCACGGCCACCTCCTACGAGCAGTACTTC
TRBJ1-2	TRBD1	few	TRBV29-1	CSVEWVTGGDGYTF	TGCAGCGTTGAATGGGTGACAGGGGGTGATGGCTACACCTTC
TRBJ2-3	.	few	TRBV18	CASSPRGPQSDTQYF	TGTGCCAGCTCACCCCGGGGCCCTCAGTCCGATACGCAGTATTTT
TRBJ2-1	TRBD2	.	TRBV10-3	CAISEPLGLAGGQFF	TGTGCCATCAGTGAGCCCCTGGGACTAGCGGGAGGCCAGTTCTTC
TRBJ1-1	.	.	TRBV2	CASSENSLANTEAFF	TGTGCCAGCAGTGAAAACTCATTAGCGAACACTGAAGCTTTCTTT
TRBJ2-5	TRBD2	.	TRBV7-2	CASSVTSGPQETQYF	TGTGCCAGCAGCGTGACTAGCGGGCCTCAAGAGACCCAGTACTTC
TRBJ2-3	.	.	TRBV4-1	CASSQDNRPTNTDTQYF	TGCGCCAGCAGCCAAGATAATAGGCCTACGAACACAGATACGCAGTATTTT
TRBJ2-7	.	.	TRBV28	CASGGAQYEQYF	TGTGCCAGCGGGGGGGCCCAGTACGAGCAGTACTTC
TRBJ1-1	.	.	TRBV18	CASSPRGNSGAEAFF	TGTGCCAGCTCACCTCGAGGCAATTCGGGGGCTGAAGCTTTCTTT
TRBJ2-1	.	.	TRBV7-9	CASSFNRGYNEQFF	TGTGCCAGCAGCTTCAACAGAGGGTACAATGAGCAGTTCTTC
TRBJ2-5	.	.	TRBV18	CASSPGFGAGETQYF	TGTGCCAGCTCACCGGGTTTCGGAGCGGGAGAGACCCAGTACTTC
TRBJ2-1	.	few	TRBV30	CAWKVRVNEQFF	TGTGCCTGGAAGGTCAGGGTGAATGAGCAGTTCTTC
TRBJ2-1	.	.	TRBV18	CASSPRDTNYNEQFF	TGTGCCAGCTCCCCTAGGGACACTAACTACAATGAGCAGTTCTTC
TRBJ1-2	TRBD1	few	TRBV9	CASSAKTGVGYTF	TGTGCCAGCAGCGCTAAGACAGGGGTTGGCTACACCTTC
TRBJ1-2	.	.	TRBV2	CASSLNREFYGYTF	TGTGCCAGCAGTCTTAACAGGGAATTCTATGGCTACACCTTC
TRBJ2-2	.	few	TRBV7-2	CAREDSTNTGELFF	TGTGCCAGAGAAGACAGCACCAACACCGGGGAGCTGTTTTTT
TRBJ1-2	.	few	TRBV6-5	CASRGREGYTF	TGTGCCAGCAGGGGCAGGGAAGGCTACACCTTC
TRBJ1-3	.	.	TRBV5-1	CASSSSSSGNTIYF	TGCGCCAGCAGCTCCAGTTCCTCTGGAAACACCATATATTTT
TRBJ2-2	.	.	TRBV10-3	CAISEQGPNTGELFF	TGTGCCATCAGTGAACAGGGCCCGAACACCGGGGAGCTGTTTTTT
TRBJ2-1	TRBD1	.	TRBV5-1	CASGSAGQGYNEQFF	TGCGCCAGCGGATCCGCCGGACAGGGCTACAATGAGCAGTTCTTC
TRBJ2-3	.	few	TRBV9	CASSEGGMTDTQYF	TGTGCCAGCAGCGAGGGGGGCATGACAGATACGCAGTATTTT
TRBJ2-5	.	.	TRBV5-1	CASSFRDRQETQYF	TGCGCCAGCAGCTTTCGGGACCGACAAGAGACCCAGTACTTC
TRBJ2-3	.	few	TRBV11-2	CASRVSVGHTDTQYF	TGTGCCAGCAGGGTGAGCGTGGGGCATACAGATACGCAGTATTTT
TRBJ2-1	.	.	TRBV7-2	CASSLSRNNEQFF	TGTGCCAGCAGCTTGAGCAGAAACAATGAGCAGTTCTTC
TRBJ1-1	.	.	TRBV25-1	CASSDSGGGVTEAFF	TGTGCCAGCAGTGATTCCGGCGGGGGGGTAACTGAAGCTTTCTTT
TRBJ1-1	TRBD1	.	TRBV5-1	CASSGQGLNTEAFF	TGCGCCAGCAGCGGACAGGGGCTGAACACTGAAGCTTTCTTT
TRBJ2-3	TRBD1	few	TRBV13	CASSLARTGGRTDTQYF	TGTGCCAGCAGCTTAGCGCGGACAGGGGGCCGGACAGATACGCAGTATTTT
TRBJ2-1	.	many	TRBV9	CASSPGGSDYEQFF	TGTGCCAGCAGCCCTGGGGGGTCGGACTATGAGCAGTTCTTC
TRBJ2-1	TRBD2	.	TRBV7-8	CASSLAGLGGEQFF	TGTGCCAGCAGCTTAGCGGGACTAGGGGGTGAGCAGTTCTTC
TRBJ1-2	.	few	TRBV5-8	CASSLDTSGRGYTF	TGTGCCAGCAGCTTAGATACCTCAGGGAGAGGCTACACCTTC
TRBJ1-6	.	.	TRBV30	CAWSPGDVSPLHF	TGTGCCTGGAGTCCCGGGGACGTATCACCCCTCCACTTT
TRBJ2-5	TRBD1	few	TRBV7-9	CASSRGQGKETQYF	TGTGCCAGCAGCCGGGGACAGGGGAAGGAGACCCAGTACTTC
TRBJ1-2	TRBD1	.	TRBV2	CASIEQGNYGYTF	TGTGCCAGCATTGAACAGGGGAACTATGGCTACACCTTC
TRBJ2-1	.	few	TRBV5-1	CASSPGTLYNEQFF	TGCGCCAGCAGCCCCGGGACCCTCTACAATGAGCAGTTCTTC
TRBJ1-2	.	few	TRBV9	CASGSGGYTF	TGTGCCAGCGGATCAGGAGGCTACACCTTC
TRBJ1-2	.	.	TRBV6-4	CASSDGWFHTF	TGTGCCAGCAGTGACGGCTGGTTCCACACCTTC
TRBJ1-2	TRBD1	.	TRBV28	CASSLTGAGGYGYTF	TGTGCCAGCAGTTTGACAGGGGCCGGTGGCTATGGCTACACCTTC
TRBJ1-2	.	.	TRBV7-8	CASSYAGNPDYTF	TGTGCCAGCAGCTATGCAGGGAATCCAGACTACACCTTC
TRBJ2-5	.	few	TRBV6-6	CASSYSVGGTQETQYF	TGTGCCAGCAGTTATAGTGTGGGGGGCACCCAAGAGACCCAGTACTTC
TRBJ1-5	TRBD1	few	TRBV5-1	CASSLAGQGAQPQHF	TGCGCCAGCAGCTTGGCGGGCCAGGGGGCTCAGCCCCAGCATTTT
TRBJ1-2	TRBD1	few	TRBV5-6	CASSIALGQGGYGYTF	TGTGCCAGCAGTATCGCTCTGGGACAGGGTGGCTATGGCTACACCTTC
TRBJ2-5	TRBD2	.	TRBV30	CAWSVPRRLAGDQETQYF	TGTGCCTGGAGTGTACCGAGGCGACTAGCGGGGGACCAAGAGACCCAGTACTTC